The 14 T cell receptor beta chains in this list originate from one sample, sequenced in a study of beta chain features in type 1 diabetes. Study results and caveats: Shorter TCRB CDR3s, moderately but significantly so, were found in Type 1 diabetes patients in all four CD4+ subsets.

Antigens for these TCRs are unknown. Expressed TCRB transcripts were sequenced, since all the RNA that had been isolated was reverse transcribed. Here immunoSEQ multiplex PCR was the method, and the copy in TCRdb shows in-frame clones only, minus some. The sample has about 240,000 clones, over 11% seen once; the top ten hold approximately 0.018%. Specimen: naive CD4+ T cells from blood. Receptors were obtained from a man between 25 and 39 years old with type 1 diabetes.

This clone was found a few times. This sequence joins TRBV6-6 and TRBJ1-2; D gene uncertain. The CDR3 consists of 12 residues. Germline V gene sequence: CDR1 MNHNY, CDR2 SVGAGI (reference sequence). The V and J ends lost 7 bases and 3 bases respectively, with 9 bases between them. CDR3 region: CASMTDYYGYTF. The CDR3 bases are TGTGCCAGCATGACCGACTACTATGGCTACACCTTC.

V usage is TRBV11-3 and J usage is TRBJ2-2, with D possibly being TRBD2 (5 bases). The CDR3 contains 15 residues. Germline V gene sequence: CDR1 SGHNT, CDR2 YENEEA. The V end lost 1 base, the J end lost 3 bases, and 9 bases lay between the germline ends. CDR3: CASSLGGMDTGELFF. The DNA for the CDR3 is TGTGCCAGCAGCTTAGGAGGGATGGACACCGGGGAGCTGTTTTTT. The variable domain in full, with the rest retrieved from reference TRBV11-3 and TRBJ2-2, is EAGVVQSPRYKIIEKKQPVAFWCNPISGHNTLYWYLQNLGQGPELLIRYENEEAVDDSQLPKDRFSAERLKGVDSTLKIQPAELGDSAVYLCASSLGGMDTGELFFGEGSRLTVL.

The chain recombines TRBV6-1 with TRBJ2-1; TRBD2 matches at 11 bases. With V trimmed by 2 bases and J by 8 bases, 8 bases remained unmatched. The germline gives CDR1 MNHNS, CDR2 SASEGT. This CDR3 has 16 residues. CDR3: CASSERVAGGGDEQFF. CDR3 nucleotide sequence: TGTGCCAGCAGTGAACGCGTAGCGGGAGGGGGCGATGAGCAGTTCTTC.

The genes are TRBV5-4 and TRBJ1-1; D might be TRBD1 (5 bases). The CDR3 runs to 15 residues. Looked up from germline, CDR1 is SGHNT and CDR2 is YYREEE (reference sequence). Trimming stripped 1 base from V and 4 bases from J, with 14 bases between. CDR3 DNA: TGTGCCAGCAGCTTGTGGTTGGCAGGGCCCACTGAAGCTTTCTTT. Protein product: CASSLWLAGPTEAFF. Based on the CDR3 plus reference TRBV5-4 and TRBJ1-1, the full variable domain is ETGVTQSPTHLIKTRGQQVTLRCSSQSGHNTVSWYQQALGQGPQFIFQYYREEENGRGNFPPRFSGLQFPNYSSELNVNALELDDSALYLCASSLWLAGPTEAFFGQGTRLTVV.

The V gene is TRBV29-1, the J gene TRBJ2-5, with unresolved D. Trimming left V 4 bases short and J 2 bases short, with 8 bases between. CDR1 is SQVTM and CDR2 is ANQGSEA in the germline V gene. The CDR3 loop spans 12 amino acids. Here the CDR3 DNA reads TGCAGCGTTGCGGCGGAGCAAGAGACCCAGTACTTC. It yields the protein CSVAAEQETQYF.

This clone was picked up a small number of times. The CDR3 loop reads CAWGGTGPILSGAFF. The CDR3, as DNA: TGTGCCTGGGGGGGGACAGGTCCTATCCTATCCGGAGCTTTCTTT. The V call is TRBV30, the J call TRBJ1-1; 8 nucleotides line up with TRBD1. J gave up 10 bases and V 5 bases, and 18 bases lay outside the gene matches. There are 15 residues in the CDR3. CDR1 and CDR2 from the germline V gene are GTSNPN and SVGIG (reference sequence).

This clone was seen a few times. This chain joins TRBV30 and TRBJ2-4; maybe TRBD1 (6 bases). The CDR3 sequence is 15 residues long. V gave up 2 bases and J gave up 2 bases, with 13 bases separating them. Germline values: CDR1 GTSNPN, CDR2 SVGIG (reference sequence). The CDR3 loop reads CAWSPGGRPKNIQYF. CDR3 coding DNA: TGTGCCTGGAGTCCTGGGGGCAGGCCCAAAAACATTCAGTACTTC.

The rearrangement uses TRBV19 and TRBJ1-5; 10 positions match TRBD1. The J segment lost 0 bases and the V segment lost 6 bases, leaving 2 bases of the junction unmatched. The length of the CDR3 is 15 residues. Germline V gene data show CDR1 as LNHDA and CDR2 as SQIVND (reference sequence). CDR3 residues: CASRRQGASNQPQHF. The DNA for the CDR3 is TGTGCCAGTAGAAGACAGGGGGCTAGCAATCAGCCCCAGCATTTT. Full variable domain (missing parts from reference TRBV19 and TRBJ1-5): DGGITQSPKYLFRKEGQNVTLSCEQNLNHDAMYWYRQDPGQGLRLIYYSQIVNDFQKGDIAEGYSVSREKKESFPLTVTSAQKNPTAFYLCASRRQGASNQPQHFGDGTRLSIL.

A few counts support this clone. DNA of the CDR3: TGTGCCAGCAGACCGGGGACAGGGCGATACGAGCAGTACTTC. It is translated as CASRPGTGRYEQYF. The chain employs TRBV6-5 and TRBJ2-7; 9 bases are a match to TRBD1. The CDR3 contains 14 residues. Germline V CDR1 and CDR2: MNHEY, SVGAGI. V was clipped by 6 bases and J by 4 bases; unmatched bases: 7.

This rearrangement joins TRBV30 to TRBJ1-1; weak D call: TRBD1 (5 bases). The CDR3 sequence is 13 residues long. V was shortened by 0 bases and J by 5 bases, with 10 bases between the two germline ends. Germline V lookup: CDR1 GTSNPN, CDR2 SVGIG (reference sequence). The CDR3 loop is CAWSVAGRTEAFF. CDR3 in DNA: TGTGCCTGGAGTGTGGCAGGGAGGACTGAAGCTTTCTTT.

This rearrangement joins TRBV7-2 to TRBJ2-3, with D unclear. The germline V gene has CDR1 SGHTA and CDR2 FQGNSA. V lost 1 base and J lost 14, with 10 bases in between. The CDR3 covers 11 residues. The CDR3 is CASSLDQLLYF. The CDR3 nucleotides are TGTGCCAGCAGCTTAGATCAACTATTGTATTTT.

V gene TRBV19 combines with J gene TRBJ1-5; 8 bases line up with TRBD1. Germline loops: CDR1 LNHDA, CDR2 SQIVND (reference sequence). This CDR3 has 16 amino acids. With V trimmed by 5 bases and J by 6 bases, 12 bases remained unmatched. The CDR3: CASSQDRATTPQPQHF. The CDR3 nucleotides read TGTGCCAGTAGTCAGGACAGGGCGACGACCCCTCAGCCCCAGCATTTT.

The V gene is TRBV13, the J gene TRBJ2-1; D not resolved. Trimming cost V 0 bases and J 4 bases, with 10 bases left between them. Germline-derived CDR1 and CDR2 are PRHDT and FYEKMQ (reference sequence). The CDR3 is 15 residues long. The CDR3 reads CASSLGGAGYNEQFF. The DNA for the CDR3 is TGTGCCAGCAGCTTAGGCGGAGCCGGTTACAATGAGCAGTTCTTC.

This clone appeared a few times. The chain is built from TRBV6-5 and TRBJ2-7; D not certain. The ends were cut back, 0 bases at V and 6 bases at J, with 3 bases in the middle. CDR1 is MNHEY and CDR2 is SVGAGI in the germline V gene. The CDR3 consists of 11 residues. The DNA for the CDR3 is TGTGCCAGCAGTTACTCCGGCGAGCAGTACTTC. This translates into CASSYSGEQYF.